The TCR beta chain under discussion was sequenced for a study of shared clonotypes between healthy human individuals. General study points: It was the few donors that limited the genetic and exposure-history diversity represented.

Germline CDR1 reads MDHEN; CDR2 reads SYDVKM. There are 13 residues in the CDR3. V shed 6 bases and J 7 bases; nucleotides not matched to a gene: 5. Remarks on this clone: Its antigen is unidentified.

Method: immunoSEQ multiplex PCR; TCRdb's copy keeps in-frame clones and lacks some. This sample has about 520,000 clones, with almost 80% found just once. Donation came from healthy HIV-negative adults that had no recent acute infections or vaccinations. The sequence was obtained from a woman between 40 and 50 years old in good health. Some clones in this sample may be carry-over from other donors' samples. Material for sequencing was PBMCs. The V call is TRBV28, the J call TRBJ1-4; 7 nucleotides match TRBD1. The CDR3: CASRQTGREKLFF. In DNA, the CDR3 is TGTGCCAGCAGGCAGACAGGGCGTGAAAAACTGTTTTTT.